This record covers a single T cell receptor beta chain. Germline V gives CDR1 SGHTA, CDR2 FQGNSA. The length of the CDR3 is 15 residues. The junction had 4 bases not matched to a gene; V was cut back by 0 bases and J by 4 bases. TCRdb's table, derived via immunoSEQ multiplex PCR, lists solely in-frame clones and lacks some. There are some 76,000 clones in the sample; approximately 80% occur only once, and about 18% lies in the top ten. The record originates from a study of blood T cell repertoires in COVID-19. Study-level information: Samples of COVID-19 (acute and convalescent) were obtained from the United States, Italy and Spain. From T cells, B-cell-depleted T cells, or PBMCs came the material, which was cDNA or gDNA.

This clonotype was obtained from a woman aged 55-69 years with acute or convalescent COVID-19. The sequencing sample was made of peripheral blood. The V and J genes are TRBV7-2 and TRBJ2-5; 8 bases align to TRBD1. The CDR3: CASSLAAGGGETQYF. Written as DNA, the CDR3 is TGTGCCAGCAGCTTAGCGGCAGGGGGCGGAGAGACCCAGTACTTC.